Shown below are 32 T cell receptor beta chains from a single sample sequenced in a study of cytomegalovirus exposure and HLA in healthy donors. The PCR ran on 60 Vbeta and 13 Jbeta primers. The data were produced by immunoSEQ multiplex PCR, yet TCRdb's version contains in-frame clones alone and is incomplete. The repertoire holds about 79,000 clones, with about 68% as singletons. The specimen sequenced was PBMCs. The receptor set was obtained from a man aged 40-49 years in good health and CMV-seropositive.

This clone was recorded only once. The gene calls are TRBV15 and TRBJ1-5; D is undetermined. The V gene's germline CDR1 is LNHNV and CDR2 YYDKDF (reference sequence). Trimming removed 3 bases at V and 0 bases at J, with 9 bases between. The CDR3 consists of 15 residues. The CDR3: CATSSGYYSNQPQHF. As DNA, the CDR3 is TGTGCCACCAGCAGCGGGTATTATAGCAATCAGCCCCAGCATTTT.

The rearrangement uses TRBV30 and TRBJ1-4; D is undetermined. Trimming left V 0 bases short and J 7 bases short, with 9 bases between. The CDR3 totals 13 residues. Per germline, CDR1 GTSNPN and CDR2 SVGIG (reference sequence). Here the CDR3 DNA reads TGTGCCTGGAGTGTACTACGTGGTGAAAAACTGTTTTTT. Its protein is CAWSVLRGEKLFF.

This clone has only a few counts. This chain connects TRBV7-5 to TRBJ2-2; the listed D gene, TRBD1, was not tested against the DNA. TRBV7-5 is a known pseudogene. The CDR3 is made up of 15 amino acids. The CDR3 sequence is CATGQGTPCTGELFF. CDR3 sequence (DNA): TGTGCCACCGGACAGGGGACCCCGTGCACCGGGGAGCTGTTTTTT.

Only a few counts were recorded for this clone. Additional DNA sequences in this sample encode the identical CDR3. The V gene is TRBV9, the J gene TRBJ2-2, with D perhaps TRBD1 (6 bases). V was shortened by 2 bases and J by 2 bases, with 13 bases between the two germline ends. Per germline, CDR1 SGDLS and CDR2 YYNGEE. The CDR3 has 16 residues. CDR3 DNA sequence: TGTGCCAGCAGCGTTGGCACAGGGCCTAACACCGGGGAGCTGTTTTTT. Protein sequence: CASSVGTGPNTGELFF.

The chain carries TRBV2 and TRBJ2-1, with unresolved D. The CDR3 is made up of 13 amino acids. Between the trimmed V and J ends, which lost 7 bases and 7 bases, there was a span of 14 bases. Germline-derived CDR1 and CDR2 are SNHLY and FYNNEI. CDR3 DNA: TGTGCCAGCAACGTGGCCTCCGGGAATGAGCAGTTCTTC. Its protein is CASNVASGNEQFF.

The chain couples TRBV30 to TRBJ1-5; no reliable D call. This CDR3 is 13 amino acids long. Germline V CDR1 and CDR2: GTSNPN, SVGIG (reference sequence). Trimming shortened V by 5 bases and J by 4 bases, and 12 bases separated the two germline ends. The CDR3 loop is CAWAKESNQPQHF. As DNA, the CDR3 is TGTGCCTGGGCTAAGGAGAGTAATCAGCCCCAGCATTTT.

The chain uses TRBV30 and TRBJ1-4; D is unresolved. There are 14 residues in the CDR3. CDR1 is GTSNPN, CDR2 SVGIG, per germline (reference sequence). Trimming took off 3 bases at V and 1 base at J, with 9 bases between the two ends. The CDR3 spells CAWSRRGTNEKLFF. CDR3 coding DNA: TGTGCCTGGAGCCGCCGGGGAACTAATGAAAAACTGTTTTTT.

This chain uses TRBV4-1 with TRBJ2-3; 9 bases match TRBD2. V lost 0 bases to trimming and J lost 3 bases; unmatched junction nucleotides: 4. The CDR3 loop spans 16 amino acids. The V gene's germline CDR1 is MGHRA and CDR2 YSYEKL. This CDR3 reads CASSQEPSGGTDTQYF. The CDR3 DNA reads TGCGCCAGCAGCCAAGAACCCAGCGGGGGGACAGATACGCAGTATTTT.

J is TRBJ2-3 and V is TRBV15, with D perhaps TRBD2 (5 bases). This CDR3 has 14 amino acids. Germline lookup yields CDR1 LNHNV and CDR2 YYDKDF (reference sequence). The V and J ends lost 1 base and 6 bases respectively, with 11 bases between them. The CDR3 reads CATSRAPGEDTQYF. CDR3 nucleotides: TGTGCCACCAGCAGAGCTCCTGGGGAGGATACGCAGTATTTT.

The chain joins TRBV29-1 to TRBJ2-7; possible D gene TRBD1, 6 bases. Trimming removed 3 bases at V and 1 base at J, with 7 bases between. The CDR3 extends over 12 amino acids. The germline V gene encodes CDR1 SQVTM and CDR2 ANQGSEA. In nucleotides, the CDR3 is TGCAGCGTTGATACAGGGTCCTACGAGCAGTACTTC. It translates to CSVDTGSYEQYF.

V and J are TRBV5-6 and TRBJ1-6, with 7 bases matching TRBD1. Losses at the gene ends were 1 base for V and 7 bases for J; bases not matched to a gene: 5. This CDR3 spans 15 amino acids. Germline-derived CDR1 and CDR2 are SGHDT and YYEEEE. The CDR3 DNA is TGTGCCAGCAGCTTGTACGCAGGGGGAAATTCACCCCTCCACTTT. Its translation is CASSLYAGGNSPLHF.

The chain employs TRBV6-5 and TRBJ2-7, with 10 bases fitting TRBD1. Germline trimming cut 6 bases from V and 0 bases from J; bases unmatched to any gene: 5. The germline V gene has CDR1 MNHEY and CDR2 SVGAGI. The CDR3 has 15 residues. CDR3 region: CASRAGTGVSYEQYF. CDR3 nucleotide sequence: TGTGCCAGCAGGGCCGGGACAGGGGTCTCCTACGAGCAGTACTTC.

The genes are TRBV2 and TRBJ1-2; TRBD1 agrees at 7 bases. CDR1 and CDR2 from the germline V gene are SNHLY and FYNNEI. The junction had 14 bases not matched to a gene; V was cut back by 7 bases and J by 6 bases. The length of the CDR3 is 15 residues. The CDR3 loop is CASTVGGASVNGYTF. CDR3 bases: TGTGCCAGCACTGTAGGGGGCGCCTCGGTGAATGGCTACACCTTC.

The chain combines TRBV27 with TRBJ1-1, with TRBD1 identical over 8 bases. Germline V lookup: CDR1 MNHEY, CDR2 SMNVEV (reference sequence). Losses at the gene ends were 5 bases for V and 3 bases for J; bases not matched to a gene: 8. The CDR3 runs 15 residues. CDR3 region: CASSPTRTGHTEAFF. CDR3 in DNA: TGTGCCAGCAGTCCAACCAGGACAGGGCACACTGAAGCTTTCTTT.

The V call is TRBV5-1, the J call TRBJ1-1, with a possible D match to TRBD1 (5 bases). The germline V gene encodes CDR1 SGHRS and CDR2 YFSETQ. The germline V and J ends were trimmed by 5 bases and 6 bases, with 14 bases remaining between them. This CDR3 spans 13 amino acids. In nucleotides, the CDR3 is TGCGCCAGCAGTGGGGGGGGGTACTCTGAAGCTTTCTTT. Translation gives CASSGGGYSEAFF.

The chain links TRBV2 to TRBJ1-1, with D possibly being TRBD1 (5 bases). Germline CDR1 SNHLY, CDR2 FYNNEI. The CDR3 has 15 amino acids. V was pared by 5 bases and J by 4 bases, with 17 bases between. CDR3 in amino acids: CASSKKLGVSTEAFF. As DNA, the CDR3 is TGTGCCAGCAGTAAGAAGCTAGGGGTTTCCACTGAAGCTTTCTTT.

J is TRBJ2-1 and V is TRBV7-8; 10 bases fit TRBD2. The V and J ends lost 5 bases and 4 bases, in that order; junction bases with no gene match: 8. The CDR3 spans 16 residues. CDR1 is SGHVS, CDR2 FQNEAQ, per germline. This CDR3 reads CASSKGGTSVYNEQFF. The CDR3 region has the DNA TGTGCCAGCAGCAAGGGGGGGACTAGCGTTTACAATGAGCAGTTCTTC.

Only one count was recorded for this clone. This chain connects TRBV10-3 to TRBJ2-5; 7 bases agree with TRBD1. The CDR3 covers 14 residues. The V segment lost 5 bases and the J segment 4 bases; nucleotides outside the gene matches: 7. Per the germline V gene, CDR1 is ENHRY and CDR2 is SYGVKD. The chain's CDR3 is CAISPETGRETQYF. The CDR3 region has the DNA TGTGCCATCAGTCCGGAGACAGGGCGAGAGACCCAGTACTTC.

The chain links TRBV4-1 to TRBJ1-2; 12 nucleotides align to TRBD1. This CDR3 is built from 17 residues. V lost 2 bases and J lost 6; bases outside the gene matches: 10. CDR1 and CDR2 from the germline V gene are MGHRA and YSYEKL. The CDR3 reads CASSQLSRDRGLNGYTF. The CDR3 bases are TGCGCCAGCAGCCAACTGTCCCGGGACAGGGGGCTGAATGGCTACACCTTC.

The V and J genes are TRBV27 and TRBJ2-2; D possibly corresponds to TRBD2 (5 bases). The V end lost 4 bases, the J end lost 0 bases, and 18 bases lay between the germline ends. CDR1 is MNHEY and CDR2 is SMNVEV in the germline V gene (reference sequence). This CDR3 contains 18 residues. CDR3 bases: TGTGCCAGCAGTTCCGTAGCGAGAAGTTATGCGAACACCGGGGAGCTGTTTTTT. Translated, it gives CASSSVARSYANTGELFF.

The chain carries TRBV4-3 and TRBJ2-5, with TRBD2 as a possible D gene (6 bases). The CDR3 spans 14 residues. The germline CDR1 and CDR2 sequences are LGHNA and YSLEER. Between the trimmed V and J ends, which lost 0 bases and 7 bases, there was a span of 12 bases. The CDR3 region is CASSQEGLVGTQYF. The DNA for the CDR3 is TGCGCCAGCAGCCAAGAGGGACTGGTTGGGACCCAGTACTTC.

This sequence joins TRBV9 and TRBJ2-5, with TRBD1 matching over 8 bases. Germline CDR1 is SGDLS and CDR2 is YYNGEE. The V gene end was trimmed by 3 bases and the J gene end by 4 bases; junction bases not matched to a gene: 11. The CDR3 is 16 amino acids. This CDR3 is CASSGGGQGGGETQYF. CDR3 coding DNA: TGTGCCAGCAGCGGTGGCGGACAGGGCGGAGGAGAGACCCAGTACTTC.

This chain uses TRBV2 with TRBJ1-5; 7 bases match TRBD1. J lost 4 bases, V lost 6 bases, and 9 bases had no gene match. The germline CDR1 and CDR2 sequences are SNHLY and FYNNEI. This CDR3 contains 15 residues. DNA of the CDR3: TGTGCCAGCAGGAGAGGGGGCATGGGTAATCAGCCCCAGCATTTT. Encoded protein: CASRRGGMGNQPQHF.

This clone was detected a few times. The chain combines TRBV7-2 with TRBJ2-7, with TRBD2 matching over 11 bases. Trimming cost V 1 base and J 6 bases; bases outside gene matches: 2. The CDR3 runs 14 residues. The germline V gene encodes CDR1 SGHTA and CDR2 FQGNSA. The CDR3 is CASSLELAGGEQYF. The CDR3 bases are TGTGCCAGCAGCTTAGAGCTAGCGGGAGGCGAGCAGTACTTC.

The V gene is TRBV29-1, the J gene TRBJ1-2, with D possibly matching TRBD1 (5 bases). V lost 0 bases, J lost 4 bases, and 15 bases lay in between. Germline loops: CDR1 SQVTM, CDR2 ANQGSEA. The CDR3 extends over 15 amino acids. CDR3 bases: TGCAGCGTTGAAGATGAAGGCAGGGTTAGCTATGGCTACACCTTC. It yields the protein CSVEDEGRVSYGYTF.

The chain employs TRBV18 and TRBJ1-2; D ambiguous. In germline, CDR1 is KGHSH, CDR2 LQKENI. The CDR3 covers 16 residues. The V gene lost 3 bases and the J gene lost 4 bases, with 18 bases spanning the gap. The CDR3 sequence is CASSPTLGGSLYGYTF. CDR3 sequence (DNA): TGTGCCAGCTCACCTACCTTGGGAGGGTCCCTCTATGGCTACACCTTC.

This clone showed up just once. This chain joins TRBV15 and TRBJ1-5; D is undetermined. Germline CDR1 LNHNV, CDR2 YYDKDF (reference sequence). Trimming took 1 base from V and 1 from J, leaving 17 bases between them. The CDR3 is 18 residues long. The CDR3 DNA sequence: TGTGCCACCAGCAGAGCGGGCACAGCAACGGGGAGCAATCAGCCCCAGCATTTT. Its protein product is CATSRAGTATGSNQPQHF.

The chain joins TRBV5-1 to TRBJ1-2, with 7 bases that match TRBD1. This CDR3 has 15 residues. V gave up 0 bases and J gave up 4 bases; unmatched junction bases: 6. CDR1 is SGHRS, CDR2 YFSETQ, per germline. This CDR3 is CASSLAARGFYGYTF. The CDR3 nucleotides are TGCGCCAGCAGCTTGGCGGCCAGGGGGTTCTATGGCTACACCTTC.

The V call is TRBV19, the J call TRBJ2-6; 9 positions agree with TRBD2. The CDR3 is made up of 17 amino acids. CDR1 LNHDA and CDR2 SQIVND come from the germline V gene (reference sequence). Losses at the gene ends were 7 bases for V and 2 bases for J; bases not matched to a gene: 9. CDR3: CASIGAGGRAGANVLTF. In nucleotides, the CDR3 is TGTGCCAGTATTGGAGCGGGAGGCAGGGCTGGGGCCAACGTCCTGACTTTC. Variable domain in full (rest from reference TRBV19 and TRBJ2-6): DGGITQSPKYLFRKEGQNVTLSCEQNLNHDAMYWYRQDPGQGLRLIYYSQIVNDFQKGDIAEGYSVSREKKESFPLTVTSAQKNPTAFYLCASIGAGGRAGANVLTFGAGSRLTVL.

CDR3 DNA sequence: TGTGCCAGCAGCCGGACCGGACTAGCGTTAAACGAGCAGTACTTC. This gives the protein CASSRTGLALNEQYF. The chain combines TRBV7-2 with TRBJ2-7; TRBD2 agrees at 9 bases. J gave up 5 bases and V 5 bases, and 10 bases lay outside the gene matches. Germline assignment: CDR1 SGHTA and CDR2 FQGNSA. The CDR3 is 15 amino acids. Full variable domain (rest looked up from reference TRBV7-2 and TRBJ2-7): GAGVSQSPSNKVTEKGKDVELRCDPISGHTALYWYRQSLGQGLEFLIYFQGNSAPDKSGLPSDRFSAERTGGSVSTLTIQRTQQEDSAVYLCASSRTGLALNEQYFGPGTRLTVT.

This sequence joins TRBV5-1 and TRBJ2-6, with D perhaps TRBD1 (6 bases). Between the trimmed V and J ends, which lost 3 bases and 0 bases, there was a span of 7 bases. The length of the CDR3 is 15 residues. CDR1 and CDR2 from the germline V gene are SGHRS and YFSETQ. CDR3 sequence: CASSSDSSGANVLTF. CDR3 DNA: TGCGCCAGCAGCTCGGACAGCTCTGGGGCCAACGTCCTGACTTTC. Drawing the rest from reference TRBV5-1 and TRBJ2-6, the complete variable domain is KAGVTQTPRYLIKTRGQQVTLSCSPISGHRSVSWYQQTPGQGLQFLFEYFSETQRNKGNFPGRFSGRQFSNSRSEMNVSTLELGDSALYLCASSSDSSGANVLTFGAGSRLTVL.

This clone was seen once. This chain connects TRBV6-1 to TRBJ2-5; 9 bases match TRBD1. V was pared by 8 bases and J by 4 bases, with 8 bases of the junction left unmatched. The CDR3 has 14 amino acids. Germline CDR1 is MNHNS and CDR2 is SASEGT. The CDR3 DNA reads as TGTGCCAGCCAAAGCGGGACAGGGTCAGAGACCCAGTACTTC. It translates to CASQSGTGSETQYF.